This T cell receptor (beta chain) is from a study of CD8 T cells in ankylosing spondylitis. Study-wide results and caveats: A TCR beta motif of seven or eight highly homologous variants appeared characteristic of ankylosing spondylitis blood.

Losses at the gene ends were 5 bases for V and 8 bases for J; bases not matched to a gene: 9. CDR1 and CDR2 from the germline V gene are SGHRS and YFSETQ. The CDR3 loop spans 15 amino acids. Points on this clonotype: The antigen is not known.

The TCR beta libraries were generated through quantitative 5'-RACE incorporating molecular barcodes. TCRdb redid the calling of the 5' RACE reads with MiXCR, one entry per CDR3 protein. Of 50,000 or so distinct CDR3 sequences detected, 7.4% appear once; the ten largest clones hold about 8.5%. V is TRBV5-1 and J is TRBJ2-1, with 11 bases lining up with TRBD2. Source material: blood, either unsorted or a sorted T cell fraction (not recorded which). This receptor was identified in a female donor with ankylosing spondylitis or in good health (not recorded which). CDR3 region: CASSPLAGAPDEQFF. DNA for the CDR3: TGCGCCAGCAGTCCACTAGCGGGGGCCCCAGATGAGCAGTTCTTC.